This T cell receptor beta chain was recorded in a study of graft-versus-host responses after intestinal transplantation. Study context: Multivisceral, liver-intestinal, or isolated intestinal transplants were given to recipients. The study gave all recipients anti-thymocyte globulin induction, then tacrolimus and steroids for roughly 3 years. Study-level points and caveats: After transplant, early declines in HvG clones were associated with peak levels of circulating GvH clones.

The protocol was immunoSEQ multiplex PCR, while the TCRdb copy is restricted to in-frame clones and leaves out a portion. The sample has about 97,000 clones, 91% seen once. CDR3 length: 15 residues. Germline assignment: CDR1 MDHEN and CDR2 SYDVKM. V gave up 8 bases and J gave up 3 bases; unmatched junction bases: 8. About this clone: Its antigen is unknown.

Sequences were derived from unstimulated CD4+ T cells sorted from spleen or lymph node cells, sampled before transplant. The origin of this receptor is a human donor who was the organ donor for an intestinal transplant. The V call is TRBV28, the J call TRBJ2-2, with TRBD1 identical over 8 bases. As DNA, the CDR3 is TGTGCCAGCGCAGGGGGCACGGGACACACCGGGGAGCTGTTTTTT. Encoded protein: CASAGGTGHTGELFF.